Listed below are T cell receptor beta chains from one sample, sequenced in a study of T cell repertoires in cytomegalovirus infection. These receptors have no known antigen. Each CDR3 protein is one row after TCRdb ran MiXCR on the reads. The table has 650,000 to 850,000 distinct CDR3 sequences, 29% seen once. The sample in question was cultured CD8+ T cells from PBMCs, obtained from culture after CMV antigen stimulation. The receptors shown here come from a human donor in good health (CMV status not recorded). Some clones in this sample may be carry-over from other donors' samples. Each CDR3 is given with its conserved first and last residue. The D gene is left open where the match is weak. For some rows the clone size is stated as once, few or many, or as a class when expanded; others skip it.

TRBD1,TRBJ2-7,few,TRBV19,CASSIDGQGFYEQYF,TGTGCCAGTAGTATAGATGGACAGGGATTTTACGAGCAGTACTTC
NA,TRBJ2-1,NA,TRBV15,CATSILRGGIVGQQFF,TGTGCCACCAGCATTCTCCGAGGAGGGATCGTCGGGCAGCAGTTCTTC
NA,TRBJ2-7,NA,TRBV15,CATSRGGAGEQYF,TGTGCCACCAGCAGAGGGGGGGCGGGCGAGCAGTACTTC
NA,TRBJ1-2,NA,TRBV29-1,CSVEDQAGVGANYGYTF,TGCAGCGTTGAAGATCAGGCAGGGGTGGGAGCTAACTATGGCTACACCTTC
NA,TRBJ1-2,few,TRBV7-6,CASSGRGANYGYTF,TGTGCCAGCAGCGGGCGGGGGGCTAACTATGGCTACACCTTC
TRBD2,TRBJ2-2,NA,TRBV10-3,CAIKLAGGHTGELFF,TGTGCCATCAAACTAGCGGGGGGGCACACCGGGGAGCTGTTTTTT
NA,TRBJ1-1,many,TRBV7-2,CASSPVLGTEAFF,TGTGCCAGCAGCCCGGTTCTAGGAACTGAAGCTTTCTTT
NA,TRBJ2-1,few,TRBV11-2,CASSFEGSPYLFNEQFF,TGTGCCAGCAGCTTCGAGGGGAGCCCTTACCTTTTCAATGAGCAGTTCTTC
TRBD2,TRBJ2-5,few,TRBV7-9,CASSSPLAGGGKTQYF,TGTGCCAGCAGCTCGCCACTGGCGGGGGGGGGAAAGACCCAGTACTTC
NA,TRBJ1-1,NA,TRBV2,CASSESSHTEAFF,TGTGCCAGCAGTGAGTCGAGTCACACTGAAGCTTTCTTT
NA,TRBJ1-1,NA,TRBV27,CASSPTWRTDAFF,TGTGCCAGCAGTCCAACCTGGCGTACTGACGCTTTCTTT
NA,TRBJ1-4,NA,TRBV6-5,CASSTLSGTNGEKLFF,TGTGCCAGCAGTACTTTATCAGGGACGAACGGCGAAAAACTGTTTTTT
NA,TRBJ1-3,NA,TRBV12-3/TRBV12-4,CASRDPGTISFGNTIYF,TGTGCCAGCAGAGACCCCGGGACGATTTCTTTTGGAAACACCATATATTTT
TRBD2,TRBJ2-5,NA,TRBV28,CASSPGTSGGADRETQYF,TGTGCCAGCAGTCCCGGGACTAGCGGGGGGGCCGATAGGGAGACCCAGTACTTC
NA,TRBJ1-1,NA,TRBV10-3,CAIGGAVGVNEAFF,TGTGCCATCGGGGGGGCGGTGGGAGTGAATGAAGCTTTCTTT
NA,TRBJ1-1,few,TRBV10-3,CAIFRGTEAFF,TGTGCCATTTTCCGAGGTACTGAAGCTTTCTTT
NA,TRBJ1-2,NA,TRBV7-9,CASSLGAAQYYGYTF,TGTGCCAGCAGCTTAGGGGCGGCTCAGTACTATGGCTACACCTTC
NA,TRBJ2-1,NA,TRBV7-7,CASSLKRTSSYNEQFF,TGTGCTAGCAGCTTGAAAAGGACGAGCTCCTACAATGAGCAGTTCTTC
TRBD2,TRBJ2-1,NA,TRBV7-6,CASSPRLAAGNEQFF,TGTGCCAGCAGCCCCCGACTAGCGGCAGGCAATGAGCAGTTCTTC
NA,TRBJ2-1,NA,TRBV28,CASSQRGGAGEQFF,TGTGCCAGCAGCCAAAGGGGCGGGGCGGGTGAGCAGTTCTTC
TRBD1,TRBJ1-5,few,TRBV7-9,CASSGGQGINQPQHF,TGTGCCAGCAGCGGGGGACAGGGTATCAATCAGCCCCAGCATTTT
NA,TRBJ2-3,once,TRBV7-9,CASSLARGGDTDTQYF,TGTGCCAGCAGCTTAGCGCGTGGCGGGGACACAGATACGCAGTATTTT
TRBD1,TRBJ1-1,few,TRBV29-1,CSVTGANTEAFF,TGCAGCGTGACAGGGGCGAACACTGAAGCTTTCTTT
NA,TRBJ1-4,few,TRBV20-1,CSARGGGDTPGKLFF,TGCAGTGCTAGAGGGGGAGGGGATACCCCCGGAAAACTGTTTTTT
NA,TRBJ2-2,many,TRBV7-9,CASSSILHTGELFF,TGTGCCAGCAGCTCCATACTACACACCGGGGAGCTGTTTTTT
NA,TRBJ2-7,NA,TRBV20-1,CSAQDPGRSSYEQYF,TGCAGTGCCCAGGACCCCGGGAGAAGCTCCTACGAGCAGTACTTC
NA,TRBJ1-1,many,TRBV4-1,CASSTGQNTEAFF,TGCGCCAGCAGCACGGGACAGAACACTGAAGCTTTCTTT
NA,TRBJ1-2,few,TRBV20-1,CSDRDGYTF,TGCAGTGACAGAGATGGCTACACCTTC
NA,TRBJ2-3,NA,TRBV19,CASTQEGGTQYF,TGTGCCAGTACCCAGGAGGGGGGTACGCAGTATTTT
TRBD1,TRBJ1-5,NA,TRBV6-7,CASSYYRDRGIQPQHF,TGTGCCAGCAGTTACTATCGGGACAGGGGCATTCAGCCCCAGCATTTT
NA,TRBJ2-7,few,TRBV20-1,CSASAPGHWKRGYEQYF,TGCAGTGCTAGTGCTCCGGGACACTGGAAAAGAGGCTACGAGCAGTACTTC
NA,TRBJ2-4,NA,TRBV19,CASRGSRSVKNIQYF,TGTGCCAGTAGGGGGTCGAGGAGCGTCAAAAACATTCAGTACTTC
NA,TRBJ2-7,few,TRBV7-6,CAKNYEQYF,TGTGCCAAGAACTACGAGCAGTACTTC
TRBD2,TRBJ2-5,few,TRBV6-6,CASKWTSGVETQYF,TGTGCCAGCAAATGGACTAGCGGGGTTGAGACCCAGTACTTC
NA,TRBJ1-1,NA,TRBV10-3,CATKEGVYTEAFF,TGTGCCACCAAGGAAGGGGTTTACACTGAAGCTTTCTTT
NA,TRBJ2-5,few,TRBV11-2,CASSLFQKARETQYF,TGTGCCAGCAGCTTATTCCAGAAGGCGCGAGAGACCCAGTACTTC
NA,TRBJ1-2,NA,TRBV9,CASSVSLTVLPDPANYGYTF,TGTGCCAGCAGCGTATCTTTGACAGTCCTGCCCGATCCTGCTAACTATGGCTACACCTTC